The TCR beta chain described here comes from a study of cytomegalovirus exposure and HLA in healthy donors. Study-wide background: There were fewer than 500 genotyped donors. Of these, roughly 82% fell in the genetic ancestry cluster associated with self-reported Caucasian donors. Points from the study as a whole: Analysis performed later showed TCR beta chains linked to HLA being more clonally expanded than equally common others.

Healthy bone marrow donors supplied every sample. Germline V CDR1 and CDR2: SNHLY, FYNNEI. There are 14 residues in the CDR3. After removal of 4 bases from V and 3 bases from J, the junction contained 6 bases not matched to a gene. As concerns this clone: The target antigen is unknown.

PCR primers comprised 60 Vbeta and 13 Jbeta primers. Clones were sequenced by immunoSEQ multiplex PCR, and TCRdb holds only the in-frame ones, with some missing. The data show 150,000 to 200,000 clones, around 83% seen once. The specimen was PBMCs. The gene calls are TRBV2 and TRBJ2-7; the match to TRBD2 covers 7 bases. This receptor was obtained from a woman aged 40 to 50 in good health and CMV-seronegative. The CDR3 DNA reads TGTGCCAGCAGTGCGTCTCGGACTAGCTACGAGCAGTACTTC. It codes for CASSASRTSYEQYF. Full variable domain (remainder filled in from reference TRBV2 and TRBJ2-7): EPEVTQTPSHQVTQMGQEVILRCVPISNHLYFYWYRQILGQKVEFLVSFYNNEISEKSEIFDDQFSVERPDGSNFTLKIRSTKLEDSAMYFCASSASRTSYEQYFGPGTRLTVT.